This T cell receptor (beta chain) emerged from a study of T cells in Graves' hyperthyroidism and ophthalmopathy. On the study more broadly: Peripheral blood was collected at initial diagnosis, before any treatment. Study findings and constraints: The authors' 13 V-J model separated ophthalmopathy from stable hyperthyroidism.

The CDR3 loop spans 15 amino acids. Trimming at V came to 3 bases and at J to 5 bases, leaving 10 bases not matched to a gene. Germline loops: CDR1 DFQATT, CDR2 SNEGSKA (reference sequence). Researchers defined stable Graves' hyperthyroidism as no ophthalmopathy progression within 18 months. Amplified TCR beta CDR3 regions came from RNA transcripts. The HTBI primer set served for first-round RT-PCR of the TCR CDR3. From the multiplex PCR reads, TCRdb called clonotypes with MiXCR, one entry per CDR3 protein. This table holds some 690,000 distinct CDR3 sequences, approximately 15% found once. This clonotype was seen ten or more times. The target antigen is unknown.

The sample consisted of blood. The sequence came from a man aged 50 to 59 with Graves' hyperthyroidism. The chain has TRBV20-1 and TRBJ2-7; 10 bases are shared with TRBD2. CDR3 loop: CSASSSGRVVHEQYF. In DNA form, the CDR3 reads TGCAGTGCTAGTTCTAGCGGGAGAGTAGTCCACGAGCAGTACTTC.